These 23 T cell receptor beta chains share one sample of origin, sequenced in a study of CD8+CD57+ T cells in acquired aplastic anemia. Those patients picked for sequencing had displayed CD8+CD57+ cell expansion on flow cytometry. According to the study, genomic DNA was the template for TCR beta VDJ and CDR3 profiling. Using its own MiXCR run on the reads, TCRdb lists one record per CDR3 protein. The repertoire holds about 150,000 distinct CDR3 sequences, with roughly half as singletons. The sample taken for sequencing was sorted CD4+, CD8+, or CD8+CD57+ T cells (not recorded which) from PBMCs. These receptors all come from a human donor with aplastic anemia.

This clonotype was counted a few times. The chain combines TRBV19 with TRBJ2-1; 8 bases fit TRBD2. This CDR3 contains 15 residues. CDR1 LNHDA and CDR2 SQIVND come from the germline V gene (reference sequence). Trimming removed 9 bases from V and 2 bases from J; junction bases left unmatched: 9. DNA for the CDR3: TGTGCCAGCAGCCAAGAACTAGCGGCCTACAATGAGCAGTTCTTC. Its protein is CASSQELAAYNEQFF.

This clonotype was seen repeatedly, ten times or more. The rearrangement uses TRBV19 and TRBJ1-4; no reliable D call. V lost 5 bases, J lost 3 bases, and 10 bases lay in between. The CDR3 covers 14 residues. CDR1 is LNHDA and CDR2 is SQIVND in the germline V gene (reference sequence). DNA for the CDR3: TGTGCCAGTAGTGAGCGGGGAGCTAATGAAAAACTGTTTTTT. Encoded protein: CASSERGANEKLFF.

In this sample, this clonotype turned up many times. V usage is TRBV20-1 and J usage is TRBJ2-3; TRBD2 matches 8 bases. CDR3 length: 16 amino acids. The junction had 10 bases not matched to a gene; V was cut back by 1 base and J by 4 bases. Germline V lookup: CDR1 DFQATT, CDR2 SNEGSKA (reference sequence). The CDR3 DNA reads as TGCAGTGCTAGAGGGGAAGCGGGAGAACCCTCAGATACGCAGTATTTT. Translated: CSARGEAGEPSDTQYF.

This clonotype has just a few counts. The chain joins TRBV6-2 or TRBV6-3 to TRBJ2-1, with TRBD1 identical over 9 bases. Trimming at V came to 0 bases and at J to 15 bases, leaving 12 bases not matched to a gene. Germline values: CDR1 MNHEY, CDR2 SVGEGT. The CDR3 covers 15 residues. The chain's CDR3 is CASSYSATGGRLVFF. The CDR3 DNA is TGTGCCAGCAGTTACTCGGCGACAGGGGGGCGCCTGGTGTTCTTC.

Note on this clonotype: A single base separates this from a much larger clone, so it may be a read error. The chain employs TRBV4-1 and TRBJ1-4; a weak D match, TRBD1 (6 bases). CDR3 length: 16 residues. Germline CDR1 and CDR2: MGHRA and YSYEKL. The V gene lost 0 bases and the J gene lost 5 bases, with 13 bases spanning the gap. Written as DNA, the CDR3 is TGCGCCAGCAGCCAAGAAGGGGCAGGGGTAAATGAAAAACTGTTTTTT. This codes for CASSQEGAGVNEKLFF.

The chain uses TRBV15 and TRBJ1-2; 7 nucleotides agree with TRBD1. From germline, CDR1 is LNHNV and CDR2 YYDKDF (reference sequence). The V segment lost 3 bases and the J segment 4 bases; nucleotides outside the gene matches: 11. This CDR3 has 16 residues. CDR3 amino acids: CATSRGRQGSPYGYTF. The CDR3, as DNA: TGTGCCACCAGCAGGGGACGACAGGGAAGTCCCTATGGCTACACCTTC.

The chain employs TRBV10-2 and TRBJ1-1; D not resolved. Trimming took off 3 bases at V and 4 bases at J, with 9 bases between the two ends. The CDR3 runs 13 residues. Germline values: CDR1 WSHSY, CDR2 SAAADI. The CDR3 region has the DNA TGCGCCAGCAGTGAATGGGTTGGCACTGAAGCTTTCTTT. Translation gives CASSEWVGTEAFF.

This clonotype was seen ten or more times. This chain links TRBV4-2 with TRBJ2-1; 13 nucleotides line up with TRBD2. V was pared by 5 bases and J by 4 bases, with 5 bases of the junction left unmatched. CDR1 LGHNA and CDR2 YNFKEQ come from the germline V gene. The CDR3 is 16 amino acids. CDR3 protein: CASSARTSGSYNEQFF. The CDR3 bases are TGTGCCAGCAGCGCGCGGACTAGCGGGAGTTACAATGAGCAGTTCTTC.

The rearrangement joins TRBV27 to TRBJ1-5, with TRBD1 as a possible D gene (5 bases). This CDR3 has 16 residues. V was clipped by 0 bases and J by 2 bases, with 11 bases between them. Germline loops: CDR1 MNHEY, CDR2 SMNVEV (reference sequence). The CDR3 sequence: CASSLSAGFGNQPQHF. CDR3 in DNA: TGTGCCAGCAGTTTATCGGCAGGGTTCGGCAATCAGCCCCAGCATTTT.

The V gene is TRBV7-2, the J gene TRBJ2-1; no clear D. The CDR3 extends over 13 amino acids. Between the trimmed V and J ends, which lost 1 base and 8 bases, there was a span of 9 bases. CDR1 and CDR2 from the germline V gene are SGHTA and FQGNSA. DNA of the CDR3: TGTGCCAGCAGCTTAGAGGTATACGATGAGCAGTTCTTC. It codes for CASSLEVYDEQFF.

This clonotype was recorded many times. The CDR3 sequence is CASSGGGSMGYEQYF. The CDR3 region has the DNA TGTGCCAGCAGTGGAGGGGGGAGCATGGGCTACGAGCAGTACTTC. The chain carries TRBV28 and TRBJ2-7; either TRBD1 or TRBD2 may supply D (6 bases each). The length of the CDR3 is 15 residues. The V and J ends lost 5 bases and 3 bases respectively, with 17 bases between them. Germline V gene sequence: CDR1 MDHEN, CDR2 SYDVKM.

This clonotype occurred many times. V usage is TRBV19 and J usage is TRBJ1-6; D remains unclear. V shed 3 bases and J shed 1 base, with 7 bases lying between them. The CDR3 runs to 15 residues. CDR1 and CDR2 from the germline V gene are LNHDA and SQIVND (reference sequence). The CDR3 DNA sequence: TGTGCCAGTAGTATTGGCGGATCCTATAATTCACCCCTCCACTTT. Amino acid sequence: CASSIGGSYNSPLHF.

V gene TRBV29-1 combines with J gene TRBJ1-1; D gene unclear. The CDR3 consists of 14 residues. Germline-derived CDR1 and CDR2 are SQVTM and ANQGSEA. Between the trimmed V and J ends, which lost 6 bases and 0 bases, there was a span of 14 bases. CDR3 DNA sequence: TGCAGCGTGGTCTTTAGATTCATGAACACTGAAGCTTTCTTT. Translating gives CSVVFRFMNTEAFF.

There are a few counts of this clonotype. This sequence joins TRBV7-3 and TRBJ2-5, with D perhaps TRBD1 (6 bases). The length of the CDR3 is 13 residues. Germline V gene data show CDR1 as SGHTA and CDR2 as FQGTGA. V was trimmed by 5 bases and J by 5 bases, leaving 12 bases between them. The chain's CDR3 is CASSRGQRETQYF. In DNA form, the CDR3 reads TGTGCCAGCAGCCGGGGACAACGGGAGACCCAGTACTTC.

The chain has TRBV12-3 or TRBV12-4 and TRBJ2-1; TRBD2 matches 11 bases. Trimming at V came to 4 bases and at J to 7 bases, leaving 6 bases not matched to a gene. The CDR3 is 15 amino acids. CDR3 region: CASSSALAGVNEQFF. The CDR3 DNA is TGTGCCAGCAGTTCGGCACTAGCGGGGGTGAATGAGCAGTTCTTC.

Note on this clonotype: This may stem from a read error, because a much larger clone lies one nucleotide away. The V and J genes are TRBV6-4 and TRBJ2-1; no clear D gene. This CDR3 has 14 residues. CDR1 MRHNA and CDR2 SNTAGT come from the germline V gene. The CDR3, as DNA: TGTACCAGCAGTGAGACGATTAGGATGGGTGAGCAGTTCTTC. Translating gives CTSSETIRMGEQFF.

This clonotype was recorded many times. The chain uses TRBV20-1 and TRBJ1-1; D is uncertain. V was trimmed by 3 bases and J by 4 bases, leaving 9 bases between them. Germline V gene lookup returns CDR1 DFQATT and CDR2 SNEGSKA (reference sequence). The CDR3 loop spans 12 amino acids. CDR3 in DNA: TGCAGTGCTAGTCTTGGGTCCACTGAAGCTTTCTTT. This translates into CSASLGSTEAFF.

This clonotype was observed many times. The chain recombines TRBV6-1 with TRBJ1-4; D may be TRBD1 (5 bases). Trimming cost V 6 bases and J 0 bases, with 8 bases left between them. The CDR3 length is 14 residues. Germline lookup yields CDR1 MNHNS and CDR2 SASEGT. The CDR3 nucleotides read TGTGCCAGCAGGGGGGACGCAACTAATGAAAAACTGTTTTTT. Its protein product is CASRGDATNEKLFF.

The chain recombines TRBV7-2 with TRBJ1-5; TRBD1 is a possible D gene (5 bases). Germline V gene lookup returns CDR1 SGHTA and CDR2 FQGNSA. This CDR3 is built from 15 residues. Trimming took off 3 bases at V and 5 bases at J, with 14 bases between the two ends. The CDR3 is CASSFGCGGDQPQHF. For the CDR3, the DNA is TGTGCCAGCAGCTTTGGGTGCGGGGGGGATCAGCCCCAGCATTTT.

The chain employs TRBV15 and TRBJ2-7; unclear D gene. The CDR3 runs 15 residues. Looked up from germline, CDR1 is LNHNV and CDR2 is YYDKDF (reference sequence). V was trimmed by 0 bases and J by 2 bases, leaving 11 bases between them. This chain's CDR3 is CATSRDREVAYEQYF. The DNA of the CDR3 is TGTGCCACCAGCAGAGATCGTGAGGTTGCCTACGAGCAGTACTTC.

This chain links TRBV4-3 with TRBJ1-2, with 8 bases fitting TRBD1. CDR1 and CDR2 (germline): LGHNA, YSLEER. V trimming: 1 base; J trimming: 3 bases; junction bases outside the gene matches: 1. The CDR3 has 14 amino acids. The CDR3: CASSQVTGDYGYTF. As DNA, the CDR3 is TGCGCCAGCAGCCAAGTGACAGGGGACTATGGCTACACCTTC.

The chain couples TRBV20-1 to TRBJ1-5, with TRBD1 matching over 7 bases. CDR1 and CDR2 from the germline V gene are DFQATT and SNEGSKA (reference sequence). The CDR3 is made up of 14 amino acids. Unmatched junction bases numbered 7, after V lost 4 bases and J lost 4 bases. The CDR3 loop reads CSATEGGRNQPQHF. As DNA, the CDR3 is TGCAGTGCTACTGAAGGGGGCAGAAATCAGCCCCAGCATTTT.

V is TRBV19 and J is TRBJ2-6; D may be TRBD2 (6 bases). V was shortened by 6 bases and J by 0 bases, with 15 bases between the two germline ends. Germline-derived CDR1 and CDR2 are LNHDA and SQIVND (reference sequence). The CDR3 sequence is 17 residues long. CDR3 sequence: CASSPAGVTSGANVLTF. CDR3 nucleotides: TGTGCCAGTAGCCCAGCGGGCGTAACCTCTGGGGCCAACGTCCTGACTTTC.